This entry lists 19 T cell receptor beta chains sequenced from one sample in a study of shared clonotypes between healthy human individuals. Measured with immunoSEQ multiplex PCR; TCRdb has only the in-frame clones, and not every one. The table shows 2 million to 2.5 million clones, with more than 80% occurring only once. Material for sequencing was naive CD4+ T cells from PBMCs. Subset specified: CD45RA+ positively selected. The receptors originated from a man younger than 30 in good health. Some clones in this sample may be carry-over from other donors' samples.

The chain employs TRBV5-6 and TRBJ2-1, with a possible D match to TRBD2 (6 bases). The germline V gene encodes CDR1 SGHDT and CDR2 YYEEEE. This CDR3 is built from 16 residues. Trimming left V 0 bases short and J 0 bases short, with 10 bases between. The CDR3 DNA reads TGTGCCAGCAGCTTGGTGGGACTCAGCTCCTACAATGAGCAGTTCTTC. Translating it yields CASSLVGLSSYNEQFF.

V and J are TRBV7-9 and TRBJ1-2; D not certain. Deletions cut 11 bases from V and 2 bases from J, with 12 bases between. The V gene's germline CDR1 is SEHNR and CDR2 FQNEAQ (reference sequence). The CDR3 is made up of 12 amino acids. The DNA for the CDR3 is TGTGCCGGCTCCGGCCGCAACTATGGCTACACCTTC. This codes for CAGSGRNYGYTF.

This sequence joins TRBV6-4 and TRBJ2-1; tentatively, D is TRBD1 (6 bases). Germline CDR1 and CDR2: MRHNA and SNTAGT. CDR3 length equals 15 residues. Trimming shortened V by 8 bases and J by 1 base, and 15 bases separated the two germline ends. CDR3 in DNA: TGTGCCAGCGGACTTGGGGGCAATTCCTACAATGAGCAGTTCTTC. It translates to CASGLGGNSYNEQFF.

Remarks on this clone: The sample contains more than one DNA sequence encoding this CDR3. CDR3 nucleotides: TGTGCCAGCAGCTTAGCCCGGGACAATGAGCAGTTCTTC. Residues: CASSLARDNEQFF. This sequence joins TRBV7-3 and TRBJ2-1; D gene uncertain. Trimming shortened V by 2 bases and J by 5 bases, and 7 bases separated the two germline ends. The CDR3 spans 13 residues. CDR1 and CDR2 (germline): SGHTA, FQGTGA.

V is TRBV11-3 and J is TRBJ2-2, with D maybe TRBD1 (5 bases). Germline loops: CDR1 SGHNT, CDR2 YENEEA. Trimming removed 5 bases from V and 6 bases from J, with 7 bases in between. The CDR3 is 12 residues long. The CDR3 DNA is TGTGCCAGCAGCGAAGGGGCCGGGGAGCTGTTTTTT. Protein: CASSEGAGELFF.

The V and J genes are TRBV7-9 and TRBJ2-7, with TRBD1 as a possible D gene (6 bases). CDR3 length: 13 residues. Germline V CDR1 and CDR2: SEHNR, FQNEAQ (reference sequence). V was clipped by 2 bases and J by 7 bases, with 12 bases between them. The chain's CDR3 is CASSLTQGREQYF. CDR3 coding DNA: TGTGCCAGCAGCTTAACACAGGGTCGGGAGCAGTACTTC.

The chain combines TRBV29-1 with TRBJ1-4, with TRBD1 identical over 9 bases. Germline loops: CDR1 SQVTM, CDR2 ANQGSEA. This CDR3 has 15 amino acids. V lost 0 bases, J lost 11 bases, and 10 bases stayed unmatched. The DNA of the CDR3 is TGCAGCGTTGAAGATGGTGGGACAGGGAAAGGTAAACTGTTTTTT. Residues: CSVEDGGTGKGKLFF.

The V and J genes are TRBV5-1 and TRBJ1-2; 10 positions match TRBD1. CDR3 length: 13 residues. Germline V gene lookup returns CDR1 SGHRS and CDR2 YFSETQ. The V and J ends lost 0 bases and 7 bases, in that order; junction bases with no gene match: 0. DNA for the CDR3: TGCGCCAGCAGCTTGGGGGACAGGGGTGGCTACACCTTC. Protein sequence: CASSLGDRGGYTF.

This clone was detected only once. CDR3 sequence (DNA): TGCGCCAGCAGCCAAACCGTGGGCTTTAACACTGAAGCTTTCTTT. Protein: CASSQTVGFNTEAFF. J is TRBJ1-1 and V is TRBV4-1, with D unresolved. This CDR3 spans 15 amino acids. From germline, CDR1 is MGHRA and CDR2 YSYEKL. Trimming stripped 2 bases from V and 2 bases from J, with 12 bases between.

The V call is TRBV28, the J call TRBJ1-2, with 11 bases fitting TRBD1. Germline V lookup: CDR1 MDHEN, CDR2 SYDVKM. V lost 8 bases, J lost 5 bases, and 4 bases stayed unmatched. The CDR3 has 13 amino acids. As DNA, the CDR3 is TGTGCCAGCCGGACAGGGGGCGAGTATGGCTACACCTTC. It specifies CASRTGGEYGYTF.

CDR3 DNA: TGTGCCAGCAGTGATAGGACAGGGTACCCCCTCGAGCAGTACTTC. This translates into CASSDRTGYPLEQYF. The chain joins TRBV6-1 to TRBJ2-7; 8 nucleotides line up with TRBD1. V lost 3 bases, J lost 6 bases, and 10 bases stayed unmatched. This CDR3 is 15 amino acids long. Germline V gene sequence: CDR1 MNHNS, CDR2 SASEGT.

The chain carries TRBV7-7 and TRBJ2-2; tentative D call: TRBD1 (5 bases). Germline V gene sequence: CDR1 SSHAT, CDR2 FNYEAQ (reference sequence). The V end lost 5 bases, the J end lost 5 bases, and 9 bases lay between the germline ends. The CDR3 extends over 13 amino acids. CDR3: CASSPTDTGELFF. In nucleotides, the CDR3 is TGTGCCAGCAGCCCGACAGATACCGGGGAGCTGTTTTTT.

The chain carries TRBV19 and TRBJ2-1; 8 bases are a match to TRBD2. This CDR3 is built from 16 residues. The germline V gene has CDR1 LNHDA and CDR2 SQIVND (reference sequence). The V and J ends lost 5 bases and 1 base, in that order; junction bases with no gene match: 7. In DNA form, the CDR3 reads TGTGCCAGTAGTCCCACTAGCGGACTATCCTACAATGAGCAGTTCTTC. It encodes CASSPTSGLSYNEQFF.

The chain combines TRBV19 with TRBJ2-4; D is ambiguous. This CDR3 has 13 residues. V dropped 1 base and J dropped 10 bases, with 11 bases sitting between them. In germline, CDR1 is LNHDA, CDR2 SQIVND (reference sequence). In DNA form, the CDR3 reads TGTGCCAGTAGTATAGTCAGTAAAAGGATTCAGTACTTC. As protein: CASSIVSKRIQYF.

This chain uses TRBV7-2 with TRBJ2-2; D remains ambiguous. CDR3 length: 14 residues. V lost 1 base and J 2 bases, leaving 5 bases between the germline ends. Germline V lookup: CDR1 SGHTA, CDR2 FQGNSA. CDR3 sequence (DNA): TGTGCCAGCAGCTTAGACAGAAACACCGGGGAGCTGTTTTTT. This translates into CASSLDRNTGELFF.

This clone was observed a single time. The V gene is TRBV5-1, the J gene TRBJ2-1; no clear D. V lost 5 bases to trimming and J lost 0 bases, with 9 bases between them. The germline CDR1 and CDR2 sequences are SGHRS and YFSETQ. The CDR3 sequence is 14 residues long. CDR3 sequence: CASRSDPSYNEQFF. The DNA of the CDR3 is TGCGCCAGCAGATCAGATCCCTCCTACAATGAGCAGTTCTTC.

The genes are TRBV4-1 and TRBJ1-4; D is uncertain. The ends were cut back, 1 base at V and 7 bases at J, with 10 bases in the middle. The CDR3 totals 14 residues. Germline-derived CDR1 and CDR2 are MGHRA and YSYEKL. The CDR3, as DNA: TGCGCCAGCAGCCAAGGAGATGTCCGTGAAAAACTGTTTTTT. It translates to CASSQGDVREKLFF.

The chain joins TRBV11-1 to TRBJ2-7; 10 nucleotides match TRBD1. J was trimmed by 4 bases and V by 5 bases; bases with no gene match: 5. CDR3 length: 14 residues. Looked up from germline, CDR1 is SGHAT and CDR2 is FQDESV (reference sequence). CDR3 protein: CASSRDRGHYEQYF. CDR3 nucleotides: TGTGCCAGCAGCCGGGACAGGGGACATTACGAGCAGTACTTC. The full variable domain, with the rest looked up from reference TRBV11-1 and TRBJ2-7, is EAEVAQSPRYKITEKSQAVAFWCDPISGHATLYWYRQILGQGPELLVQFQDESVVDDSQLPKDRFSAERLKGVDSTLKIQPAELGDSAMYLCASSRDRGHYEQYFGPGTRLTVT.

The rearrangement joins TRBV28 to TRBJ2-1; D unclear. V shed 6 bases and J shed 3 bases, with 15 bases lying between them. The CDR3 consists of 15 residues. Germline values: CDR1 MDHEN, CDR2 SYDVKM. The CDR3 loop reads CASSQVGYDYNEQFF. CDR3 nucleotide sequence: TGTGCCAGCAGCCAAGTTGGATACGACTACAATGAGCAGTTCTTC.